This T cell receptor (beta chain) is from a study of immune reconstitution after stem cell transplant in scleroderma (TCRdb year 2017). This clonotype was seen a handful of times. The antigen it binds to is not known. Per-base quality was not reported, and no clone a single base away is much larger than it. Per the germline V gene, MNHEY is the CDR1 and SVGEGT is the CDR2. The germline V and J ends show losses of 0 bases and 6 bases respectively, and no gene match explains 13 bases of the junction. The CDR3 has 18 amino acids, counting the end cysteine and phenylalanine. CDR3 DNA is the only sequence kept; it has 54 bases, read in frame from the first base. Library creation used RT-PCR. Data came from an Illumina MiSeq. TCRdb reran the public reads through fastp at Q25 and MiXCR, keeping productive beta chains. Rows matching on CDR3 protein sequence are summarized as one entry with the most common DNA and genes. This sample is represented by about 2,100 distinct CDR3 sequences; less than 10% of them were singletons. Roughly 25% of the sample comes from the top ten.

The chain employs TRBV6-2 or TRBV6-3 and TRBJ2-1, and TRBD2 matches 8 of the central bases. The source is a male donor with systemic sclerosis. This material was acquired before or after autologous hematopoietic stem cell transplantation (not recorded which). CDR3 region: CASSYSRGGRERGNEQFF. Read as DNA, the sequence is TGTGCCAGCAGTTACTCCCGCGGGGGGCGGGAGCGTGGCAATGAGCAGTTCTTC.